The rows below give T cell receptor beta chains drawn from one sample of a study of T cells in Graves' hyperthyroidism and ophthalmopathy. TCRdb itself ran the multiplex PCR reads through MiXCR, one entry per CDR3 protein. The sample lists a few hundred thousand distinct CDR3 sequences; roughly 21% were seen once. The specimen was blood. These receptors originate from a woman in her forties or fifties with Graves' hyperthyroidism. Both conserved end residues are trimmed from each CDR3. Fields, in order: V gene, D gene, CDR3 protein. A D gene is named only where the DNA matches it firmly.

TRBV7-2 | TRBD2 | ASSLVRLAGGGEQY
TRBV28 | NA | ASSFLQGNNQPQH
TRBV5-1 | TRBD2 | ASSTLTPGLAGKQSSYEQY
TRBV11-3 | NA | ASSPGRGSGNTIY
TRBV5-1 | NA | ASSLDASTSTDTQY
TRBV29-1 | NA | SVKFARPGETQY
TRBV27 | TRBD1 | ATTRAGGYNEQF
TRBV12-3/TRBV12-4 | TRBD1 | ASSFSDRVGSGYT
TRBV20-1 | NA | SARDSLNTQETQY
TRBV20-1 | NA | SARDRQTGANVLT
TRBV5-1 | NA | ASSHGNTANTEAF
TRBV28 | TRBD2 | ASSETSGIDEQF
TRBV7-9 | NA | ASSLSVTSGEQY
TRBV6-2/TRBV6-3 | TRBD1 | ASSSPTGTRDGYT
TRBV10-3 | NA | AICRGYQETQY
TRBV7-2 | TRBD2 | ASRKTSFTDTQY
TRBV11-2 | NA | ASSLVGQRSTRGPSYNEQF